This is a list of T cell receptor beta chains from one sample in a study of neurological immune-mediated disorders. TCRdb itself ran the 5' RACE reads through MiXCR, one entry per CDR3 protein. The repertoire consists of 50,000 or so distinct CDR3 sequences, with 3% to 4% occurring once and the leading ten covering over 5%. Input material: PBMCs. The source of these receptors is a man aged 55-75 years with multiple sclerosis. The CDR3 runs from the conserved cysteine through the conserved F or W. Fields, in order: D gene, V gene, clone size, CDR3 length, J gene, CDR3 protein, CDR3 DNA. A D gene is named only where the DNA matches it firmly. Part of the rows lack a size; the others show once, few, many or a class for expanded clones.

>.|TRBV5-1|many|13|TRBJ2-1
CASSLGGRNEQFF
TGCGCCAGCAGCTTGGGAGGGCGGAATGAGCAGTTCTTC
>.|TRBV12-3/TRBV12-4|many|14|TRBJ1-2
CASSLDPGPFDYTF
TGTGCCAGCAGTCTCGACCCGGGACCGTTTGACTACACCTTC
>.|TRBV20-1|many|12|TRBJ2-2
CSADRNTGELFF
TGCAGTGCGGACAGAAACACCGGGGAGCTGTTTTTT
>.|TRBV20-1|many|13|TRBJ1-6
CSVTPLNNSPLHF
TGCAGTGTAACTCCGCTTAATAATTCACCCCTCCACTTT
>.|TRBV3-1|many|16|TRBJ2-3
CASNRATPSPQDTQYF
TGTGCCAGCAACCGGGCGACGCCCTCCCCCCAGGATACGCAGTATTTT
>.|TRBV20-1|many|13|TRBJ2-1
CSASKGGHNEQFF
TGCAGTGCTAGCAAGGGTGGGCACAATGAGCAGTTCTTC
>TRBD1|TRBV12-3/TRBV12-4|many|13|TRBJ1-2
CAQPTGGLGGYTF
TGTGCCCAACCGACAGGGGGTTTGGGAGGCTACACCTTC
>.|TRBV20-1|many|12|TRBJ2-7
CSAQRTSYEQYF
TGCAGTGCTCAGCGGACTTCCTACGAGCAGTACTTC
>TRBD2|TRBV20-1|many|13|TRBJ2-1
CSTYSGSYNEQFF
TGCAGTACTTATAGCGGGTCCTACAATGAGCAGTTCTTC
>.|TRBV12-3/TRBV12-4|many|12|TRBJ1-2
CASSLSGGGYTF
TGTGCCAGCAGTTTGTCGGGGGGGGGCTACACCTTC
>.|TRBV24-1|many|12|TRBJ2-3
CATSDIIGTQYF
TGTGCCACCAGTGATATAATTGGTACGCAGTATTTT
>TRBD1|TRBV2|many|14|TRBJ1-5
CASSETGDNQPQHF
TGTGCCAGCAGTGAGACAGGGGACAATCAGCCCCAGCATTTT
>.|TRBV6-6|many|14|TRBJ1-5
CASSYEGGGSPQHF
TGTGCCAGCAGTTACGAGGGGGGTGGAAGTCCCCAGCATTTT
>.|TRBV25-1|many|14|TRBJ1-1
CASSERTRSTEAFF
TGTGCCAGCAGTGAACGTACCCGAAGCACTGAAGCTTTCTTT
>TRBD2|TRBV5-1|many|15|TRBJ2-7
CASSFGTSGIYEQYF
TGCGCCAGCAGCTTCGGGACTAGCGGGATTTACGAGCAGTACTTC
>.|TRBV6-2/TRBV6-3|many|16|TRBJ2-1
CASRSPGKSSYNEQFF
TGTGCCAGCAGGTCCCCAGGGAAAAGCTCCTACAATGAGCAGTTCTTC
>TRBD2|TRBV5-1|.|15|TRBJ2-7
CASSSGLAASYEQYF
TGCGCCAGCAGCTCTGGACTAGCAGCAAGCTACGAGCAGTACTTC
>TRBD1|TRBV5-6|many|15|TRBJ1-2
CASWYLDRTNYGYTF
TGTGCCAGCTGGTACTTGGACAGGACTAACTATGGCTACACCTTC
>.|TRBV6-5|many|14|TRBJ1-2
CASSLQTGRDGYTF
TGTGCCAGCAGTCTCCAGACAGGAAGGGATGGCTACACCTTC
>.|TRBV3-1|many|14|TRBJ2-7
CASSQDTASYEQYF
TGTGCCAGCAGCCAAGATACAGCCTCCTACGAGCAGTACTTC
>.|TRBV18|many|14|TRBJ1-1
CASSPPNSYTEAFF
TGTGCCAGCTCACCTCCCAACAGCTACACTGAAGCTTTCTTT
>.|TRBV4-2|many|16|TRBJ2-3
CASSQEGRGSTDTQYF
TGTGCCAGCAGCCAAGAGGGAAGAGGAAGCACAGATACGCAGTATTTT
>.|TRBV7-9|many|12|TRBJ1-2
CASSSSGYGYTF
TGTGCCAGCAGCTCGTCCGGCTATGGCTACACCTTC
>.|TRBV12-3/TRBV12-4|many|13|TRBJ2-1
CASSLGQTDEQFF
TGTGCCAGCAGTTTAGGGCAGACGGATGAGCAGTTCTTC
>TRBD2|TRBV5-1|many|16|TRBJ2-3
CASSLGLAGPYNPQYF
TGCGCCAGCAGCTTAGGACTAGCGGGGCCATACAATCCGCAGTATTTT
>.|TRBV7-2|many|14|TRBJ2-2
CASINPRAPGELFF
TGTGCCAGCATCAACCCCCGGGCGCCCGGGGAGCTGTTTTTT
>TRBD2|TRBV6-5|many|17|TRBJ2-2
CASSYGPSGTNTGELFF
TGTGCCAGCAGTTACGGTCCTAGCGGGACCAACACCGGGGAGCTGTTTTTT
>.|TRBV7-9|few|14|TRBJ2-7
CASSRRHPYNEQYF
TGTGCCAGCAGCCGACGACATCCTTACAACGAGCAGTACTTC
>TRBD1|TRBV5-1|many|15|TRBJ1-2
CASSADGTATYGYTF
TGCGCCAGCAGCGCCGACGGGACAGCTACCTATGGCTACACCTTC
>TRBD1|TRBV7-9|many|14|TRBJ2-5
CASSPRDSQETQYF
TGTGCCAGCAGCCCCCGGGACAGTCAAGAGACCCAGTACTTC
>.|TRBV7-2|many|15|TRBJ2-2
CASSLGTASTGELFF
TGTGCCAGCAGCTTAGGGACAGCCTCCACCGGGGAGCTGTTTTTT
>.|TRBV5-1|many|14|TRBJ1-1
CASSLVRENTEAFF
TGCGCCAGCAGCTTGGTCCGGGAGAACACTGAAGCTTTCTTT
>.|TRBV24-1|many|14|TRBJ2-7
CATSDLESPYEQYF
TGTGCCACCAGTGATTTGGAGAGTCCCTACGAGCAGTACTTC
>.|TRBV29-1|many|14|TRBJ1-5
CSVGGRGSNQPQHF
TGCAGCGTTGGAGGCAGGGGAAGCAATCAGCCCCAGCATTTT
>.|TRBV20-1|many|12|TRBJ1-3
CSAQPFGNTIYF
TGCAGTGCCCAACCCTTTGGAAACACCATATATTTT
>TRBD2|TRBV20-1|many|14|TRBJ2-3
CSARTSGHTDTQYF
TGCAGTGCTAGGACTAGCGGACACACAGATACGCAGTATTTT
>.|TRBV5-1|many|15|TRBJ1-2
CASRQNAGDTYGYTF
TGCGCCAGCAGGCAAAACGCCGGGGACACCTATGGCTACACCTTC